These 23 T cell receptor beta chains originate from one sample sequenced in a study of blood T cell repertoires in COVID-19. Clones were read by immunoSEQ multiplex PCR, and TCRdb kept only the in-frame ones, dropping some. This sample has 65,000 to 80,000 clones, with about 80% found just once. The sequenced sample was peripheral blood. These receptors came from a human donor in a cohort sampled during active COVID-19.

The chain is built from TRBV7-3 and TRBJ2-3; D is perhaps TRBD2 (7 bases). The ends were cut back, 7 bases at V and 7 bases at J, with 12 bases in the middle. Germline values: CDR1 SGHTA, CDR2 FQGTGA. The CDR3 has 12 residues. The CDR3 region has the DNA TGTGCCAGCACTCCGGGGGGCCATACGCAGTATTTT. The encoded protein is CASTPGGHTQYF.

This clone was found once. The chain has TRBV9 and TRBJ1-1; 7 bases line up with TRBD1. This CDR3 is built from 13 residues. Germline loops: CDR1 SGDLS, CDR2 YYNGEE. V gave up 6 bases and J gave up 6 bases; unmatched junction bases: 8. The CDR3 loop reads CASTRTGFAEAFF. The CDR3 nucleotides read TGTGCCAGCACCAGGACAGGATTCGCTGAAGCTTTCTTT.

This chain links TRBV28 with TRBJ1-4; 8 bases are shared with TRBD1. The germline CDR1 and CDR2 sequences are MDHEN and SYDVKM. V was clipped by 2 bases and J by 5 bases; unmatched bases: 10. The length of the CDR3 is 17 residues. CDR3 residues: CASSLPGQGAGNEKLFF. DNA of the CDR3: TGTGCCAGCAGTTTACCAGGACAGGGTGCAGGGAATGAAAAACTGTTTTTT.

The chain couples TRBV7-2 to TRBJ2-7; no firm D call. Germline loops: CDR1 SGHTA, CDR2 FQGNSA. V was shortened by 5 bases and J by 4 bases, with 9 bases between the two germline ends. The CDR3 extends over 12 amino acids. CDR3 amino acids: CASSPAVYEQYF. Here the CDR3 DNA reads TGTGCCAGCAGCCCCGCAGTATACGAGCAGTACTTC.

The rearrangement links TRBV27 to TRBJ2-6; 9 nucleotides agree with TRBD1. The V and J ends lost 3 bases and 0 bases, in that order; junction bases with no gene match: 6. The length of the CDR3 is 18 residues. Germline-derived CDR1 and CDR2 are MNHEY and SMNVEV (reference sequence). CDR3 DNA: TGTGCCAGCAGTTTCACAGGGGGCTCACACTCTGGGGCCAACGTCCTGACTTTC. It translates to CASSFTGGSHSGANVLTF.

This chain joins TRBV19 and TRBJ1-3; 7 bases map to TRBD1. The CDR3 sequence is 14 residues long. Trimming took 6 bases from V and 0 from J; bases not matched to a gene: 2. Germline V gives CDR1 LNHDA, CDR2 SQIVND (reference sequence). CDR3 loop: CASSWDSSGNTIYF. CDR3 coding DNA: TGTGCCAGTAGCTGGGACAGCTCTGGAAACACCATATATTTT. Full variable domain (rest looked up from reference TRBV19 and TRBJ1-3): DGGITQSPKYLFRKEGQNVTLSCEQNLNHDAMYWYRQDPGQGLRLIYYSQIVNDFQKGDIAEGYSVSREKKESFPLTVTSAQKNPTAFYLCASSWDSSGNTIYFGEGSWLTVV.

This clone was detected a few times. The V gene is TRBV5-1, the J gene TRBJ1-2, with D unresolved. V dropped 1 base and J dropped 6 bases, with 7 bases sitting between them. CDR3 size: 12 residues. Per germline, CDR1 SGHRS and CDR2 YFSETQ. CDR3 region: CASSLRGDGYTF. In nucleotides, the CDR3 is TGCGCCAGCAGCTTGAGAGGCGATGGCTACACCTTC.

A single count supports this clone. The chain carries TRBV5-4 and TRBJ1-1; TRBD1 matches at 9 bases. Unmatched junction bases numbered 11, after V lost 4 bases and J lost 4 bases. Germline CDR1 SGHNT, CDR2 YYREEE (reference sequence). CDR3 size: 16 residues. This CDR3 reads CASSPQGAGWGTEAFF. The CDR3 DNA follows: TGTGCCAGCAGCCCACAGGGGGCAGGGTGGGGCACTGAAGCTTTCTTT.

This sequence joins TRBV10-2 and TRBJ2-1; 10 bases match TRBD2. Germline trimming cut 4 bases from V and 8 bases from J; bases unmatched to any gene: 11. Looked up from germline, CDR1 is WSHSY and CDR2 is SAAADI. The CDR3 contains 16 residues. The chain's CDR3 is CASSAPGTSGKYEQFF. The CDR3 nucleotides read TGCGCCAGCAGTGCCCCGGGAACTAGCGGGAAGTATGAGCAGTTCTTC.

The chain links TRBV9 to TRBJ2-7, with D maybe TRBD1 (6 bases). Germline V lookup: CDR1 SGDLS, CDR2 YYNGEE. This CDR3 has 13 amino acids. V was shortened by 6 bases and J by 4 bases, with 14 bases between the two germline ends. CDR3 coding DNA: TGTGCCAGCAACTTAAGAGGGGGATACGAGCAGTACTTC. Its protein product is CASNLRGGYEQYF.

The sample holds one count of this clone. The rearrangement links TRBV5-4 to TRBJ1-4; weak D call: TRBD1 (5 bases). Trimming removed 0 bases at V and 7 bases at J, with 10 bases between. Germline CDR1 and CDR2: SGHNT and YYREEE (reference sequence). The CDR3 contains 14 residues. CDR3 protein: CASSLGGVGEKLFF. CDR3 in DNA: TGTGCCAGCAGCTTGGGGGGCGTTGGTGAAAAACTGTTTTTT.

The rearrangement links TRBV4-2 to TRBJ2-2; 7 bases fit TRBD1. Germline V CDR1 and CDR2: LGHNA, YNFKEQ. The trim removed 3 bases at V and 0 bases at J, leaving 10 bases unmatched. The CDR3 spans 18 residues. CDR3 residues: CASSQGTAEDANTGELFF. The CDR3 DNA reads as TGTGCCAGCAGCCAGGGGACAGCAGAAGACGCGAACACCGGGGAGCTGTTTTTT.

The chain carries TRBV18 and TRBJ1-5, with D hard to call. The CDR3 is 13 amino acids. From germline, CDR1 is KGHSH and CDR2 LQKENI. With 1 base removed from V and 5 bases from J, the gap between germline ends came to 6 bases. The CDR3 coding sequence is TGTGCCAGCTCACCACGGGAGGATCAGCCCCAGCATTTT. Translated: CASSPREDQPQHF.

This sequence joins TRBV6-5 and TRBJ2-2; 10 nucleotides agree with TRBD2. Germline-derived CDR1 and CDR2 are MNHEY and SVGAGI. CDR3 size: 15 residues. With V trimmed by 6 bases and J by 4 bases, 5 bases remained unmatched. The CDR3 protein is CASRTTSGRTGELFF. In DNA, the CDR3 is TGTGCCAGCAGGACGACTAGCGGGCGCACCGGGGAGCTGTTTTTT.

The chain joins TRBV19 to TRBJ1-6, with 12 bases identical to TRBD1. Germline CDR1 reads LNHDA; CDR2 reads SQIVND (reference sequence). CDR3 length: 16 amino acids. V lost 4 bases to trimming and J lost 13 bases; unmatched junction nucleotides: 11. The CDR3 loop reads CASSKGTGGRGPPLHF. CDR3 bases: TGTGCCAGTAGTAAAGGGACAGGGGGCCGGGGACCCCCCCTCCACTTT.

The V gene is TRBV5-6, the J gene TRBJ2-1; 9 bases are a match to TRBD1. Germline V lookup: CDR1 SGHDT, CDR2 YYEEEE. V dropped 1 base and J dropped 7; count of bases not matched to a gene: 9. The CDR3 is 16 residues long. The CDR3 sequence: CASSLNLGQGGNEQFF. DNA for the CDR3: TGTGCCAGCAGCTTGAATTTGGGACAGGGCGGAAATGAGCAGTTCTTC.

The sample holds a few counts of this clone. The rearrangement uses TRBV10-1 and TRBJ2-1; 12 nucleotides line up with TRBD1. V lost 6 bases and J lost 9; bases outside the gene matches: 9. The CDR3 contains 15 residues. Germline CDR1 and CDR2: WNHNN and SYGVQD (reference sequence). The DNA of the CDR3 is TGCGCCAGCAGCGCCCCGGGACAGGGGGCTGGTGAGCAGTTCTTC. Translated, it gives CASSAPGQGAGEQFF.

J is TRBJ2-7 and V is TRBV9, with 7 positions matching TRBD1. The CDR3 runs to 13 residues. Germline CDR1 is SGDLS and CDR2 is YYNGEE. V lost 4 bases to trimming and J lost 2 bases; unmatched junction nucleotides: 3. The CDR3 sequence: CASSRGTAYEQYF. Here the CDR3 DNA reads TGTGCCAGCAGCCGAGGGACAGCCTACGAGCAGTACTTC. Full variable domain (missing parts from reference TRBV9 and TRBJ2-7): DSGVTQTPKHLITATGQRVTLRCSPRSGDLSVYWYQQSLDQGLQFLIQYYNGEERAKGNILERFSAQQFPDLHSELNLSSLELGDSALYFCASSRGTAYEQYFGPGTRLTVT.

The chain uses TRBV24-1 and TRBJ2-1, with TRBD2 matching over 7 bases. There are 16 residues in the CDR3. CDR1 is KGHDR and CDR2 is SFDVKD in the germline V gene. The J segment lost 7 bases and the V segment lost 8 bases, leaving 16 bases of the junction unmatched. The CDR3 sequence is CATMKGSGTLGNEQFF. The CDR3 nucleotides read TGTGCCACCATGAAGGGAAGCGGGACCCTGGGGAATGAGCAGTTCTTC.

The rearrangement joins TRBV7-8 to TRBJ2-7; D is perhaps TRBD1 (6 bases). The V gene's germline CDR1 is SGHVS and CDR2 FQNEAQ. The V end lost 5 bases, the J end lost 1 base, and 12 bases lay between the germline ends. The CDR3 covers 14 residues. CDR3 protein: CASSPRQASYEQYF. CDR3 DNA sequence: TGTGCCAGCAGCCCCCGACAGGCATCCTACGAGCAGTACTTC.

The chain combines TRBV28 with TRBJ1-1, with 7 bases lining up with TRBD1. The CDR3 loop spans 15 amino acids. Trimming removed 5 bases from V and 10 bases from J; junction bases left unmatched: 16. The germline gives CDR1 MDHEN, CDR2 SYDVKM. DNA of the CDR3: TGTGCCAGCAGTCCCCGCACGATAGACAGGGCACCAGCTTTCTTT. This sequence encodes CASSPRTIDRAPAFF.

The chain uses TRBV2 and TRBJ2-3; D unclear. The germline CDR1 and CDR2 sequences are SNHLY and FYNNEI. This CDR3 is built from 12 residues. V lost 4 bases to trimming and J lost 2 bases, with 4 bases between them. DNA for the CDR3: TGTGCCAGCAGTGCCAACACAGATACGCAGTATTTT. It translates to CASSANTDTQYF.

This sequence joins TRBV9 and TRBJ2-7; D might be TRBD2 (5 bases). The germline V gene has CDR1 SGDLS and CDR2 YYNGEE. V dropped 5 bases and J dropped 3 bases, with 6 bases sitting between them. There are 11 residues in the CDR3. The CDR3 protein is CASSRGYEQYF. The CDR3 nucleotides are TGTGCCAGCAGTCGGGGCTACGAGCAGTACTTC.